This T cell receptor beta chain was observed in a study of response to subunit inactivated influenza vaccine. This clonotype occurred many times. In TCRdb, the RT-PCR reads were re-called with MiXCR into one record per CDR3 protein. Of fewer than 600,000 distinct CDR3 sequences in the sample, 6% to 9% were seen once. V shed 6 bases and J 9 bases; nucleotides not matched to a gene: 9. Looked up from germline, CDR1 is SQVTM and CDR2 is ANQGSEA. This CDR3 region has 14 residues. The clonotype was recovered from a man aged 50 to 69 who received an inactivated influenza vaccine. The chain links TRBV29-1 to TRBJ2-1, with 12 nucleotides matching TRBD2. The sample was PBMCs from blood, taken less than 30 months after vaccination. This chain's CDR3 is CSVLLAGGMGEQFF. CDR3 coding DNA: TGCAGCGTCCTACTAGCGGGGGGTATGGGTGAGCAGTTCTTC.